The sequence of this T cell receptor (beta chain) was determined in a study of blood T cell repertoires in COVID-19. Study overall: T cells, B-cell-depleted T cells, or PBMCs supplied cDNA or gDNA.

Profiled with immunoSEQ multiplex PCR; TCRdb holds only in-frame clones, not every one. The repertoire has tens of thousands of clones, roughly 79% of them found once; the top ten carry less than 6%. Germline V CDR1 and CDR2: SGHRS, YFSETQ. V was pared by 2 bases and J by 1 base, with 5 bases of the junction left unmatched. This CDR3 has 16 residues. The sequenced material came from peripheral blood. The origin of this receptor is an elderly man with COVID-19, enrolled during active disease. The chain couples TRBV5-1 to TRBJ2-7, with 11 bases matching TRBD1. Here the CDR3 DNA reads TGCGCCAGCAGCTTACTCGGGACAGGGGGATCCTACGAGCAGTACTTC. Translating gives CASSLLGTGGSYEQYF.